Listed here is a single T cell receptor beta chain. The table came from immunoSEQ multiplex PCR; TCRdb's copy has only in-frame clones and leaves some out. This repertoire shows around 250,000 clones, roughly 85% found once; its top ten account for about 6.9%. The data originate from a study of blood T cell repertoires in COVID-19. Individuals aged about 18 to 89 years were recruited from 20 to 25 US areas. The V gene's germline CDR1 is MNHNS and CDR2 SASEGT. This CDR3 has 18 residues. V lost 2 bases and J lost 1; bases outside the gene matches: 11. Specimen: PBMCs or T cells enriched from blood (not recorded which). This TCR was sampled from a woman in her fifties or sixties who had been exposed to COVID-19. This sequence joins TRBV6-1 and TRBJ2-3, with 8 bases identical to TRBD2. CDR3 loop: CASSELRGAGARTDTQYF. The CDR3, as DNA: TGTGCCAGCAGTGAATTACGGGGAGCGGGGGCCCGCACAGATACGCAGTATTTT.